This is a list of T cell receptor beta chains from one sample in a study of T cells in localized non-small cell lung cancer. The table came from immunoSEQ multiplex PCR; TCRdb's copy has only in-frame clones and leaves some out. The sample carries 1,900 or so clones, under 30% recorded once. The material was normal lung tissue next to the tumor, obtained before any cancer treatment. All receptors derive from a woman aged 35-75 years with stage II lung adenocarcinoma. CDR3s include the opening cysteine and the closing phenylalanine or tryptophan. Each record gives: CDR3 length, clone size, D gene, V gene, J gene, CDR3 protein, CDR3 DNA. A D gene is named only where the DNA matches it firmly. Expanded clones are given a class, and other clones once, few, many or no size at all.

>14|few|TRBD1|TRBV28|TRBJ2-7
CASRVDRARYEQYF
TGTGCCAGCAGAGTGGACAGGGCCAGGTACGAGCAGTACTTC
>15|few|.|TRBV6-8|TRBJ1-4
CASSYYRDYNEKLFF
TGTGCCAGCAGTTATTACAGAGATTACAATGAAAAACTGTTTTTT
>14|large|TRBD1|TRBV15|TRBJ1-4
CATSEGAGDEKLFF
TGTGCCACCTCAGAGGGGGCCGGGGATGAAAAACTGTTTTTT
>17|.|.|TRBV25-1|TRBJ2-6
CASSDLNRNSGANVLTF
TGTGCCAGCAGTGATCTAAACAGGAACTCTGGGGCCAACGTCCTGACTTTC
>17|.|TRBD2|TRBV19|TRBJ2-3
CASSLYIWGGDTDTQYF
TGTGCCAGTAGCCTCTACATTTGGGGGGGAGACACAGATACGCAGTATTTT
>12|.|.|TRBV28|TRBJ1-1
CASRQQNTEAFF
TGTGCCAGCAGGCAACAGAACACTGAAGCTTTCTTT
>14|.|.|TRBV18|TRBJ1-2
CASSPGAGNYGYTF
TGTGCCAGCTCACCAGGGGCCGGGAACTATGGCTACACCTTC
>13|.|TRBD1|TRBV7-2|TRBJ1-4
CASSQTGGGKLFF
TGTGCCAGCAGCCAGACAGGGGGTGGAAAACTGTTTTTT
>16|few|.|TRBV11-1|TRBJ1-4
CASSLALTGLNEKLFF
TGTGCCAGCAGCTTAGCGTTGACAGGCCTAAATGAAAAACTGTTTTTT
>17|.|TRBD2|TRBV7-7|TRBJ2-1
CASSPLVLAGGYNEQFF
TGTGCCAGCAGCCCCCTAGTGCTAGCGGGGGGGTACAATGAGCAGTTCTTC
>13|.|.|TRBV19|TRBJ2-1
CASAVGRVHEQFF
TGTGCCAGTGCCGTCGGCAGGGTCCATGAGCAGTTCTTC
>16|.|.|TRBV19|TRBJ2-2
CASSMFAAANTGELFF
TGTGCCAGTAGTATGTTCGCAGCAGCGAACACCGGGGAGCTGTTTTTT
>12|large|.|TRBV6-8|TRBJ1-1
CASSYMNDRAFF
TGTGCCAGCAGTTACATGAACGATCGAGCTTTCTTT
>16|.|TRBD1|TRBV19|TRBJ2-4
CASSIWSDRGWFIQYF
TGTGCCAGTAGTATTTGGTCGGACAGGGGATGGTTCATTCAGTACTTC
>14|few|TRBD1|TRBV11-3|TRBJ2-7
CASSRGTGSYEQYF
TGTGCCAGCAGCCGCGGGACAGGTTCCTACGAGCAGTACTTC
>14|.|.|TRBV9|TRBJ1-5
CASSVGQENQPQHF
TGTGCCAGCAGCGTAGGACAGGAAAATCAGCCCCAGCATTTT
>16|.|.|TRBV5-1|TRBJ1-2
CASSLVGAEGSYGYTF
TGCGCCAGCAGCTTGGTAGGCGCAGAGGGCAGCTATGGCTACACCTTC
>13|medium-sized|.|TRBV9|TRBJ1-1
CASSIQRRTEAFF
TGTGCCAGCAGCATTCAGAGACGCACTGAAGCTTTCTTT
>18|few|.|TRBV11-3|TRBJ2-2
CASKLRSDWGSGTGELFF
TGTGCCAGCAAACTTAGGTCGGATTGGGGGAGCGGCACCGGGGAGCTGTTTTTT
>14|.|.|TRBV2|TRBJ1-1
CASNQGTPGTEAFF
TGTGCCAGCAACCAGGGTACCCCGGGTACTGAAGCTTTCTTT
>14|few|.|TRBV25-1|TRBJ1-1
CASRQRARETEAFF
TGTGCCAGTCGCCAAAGGGCCAGGGAGACTGAAGCTTTCTTT
>15|few|.|TRBV11-3|TRBJ1-1
CASSLAGVSGTEAFF
TGTGCCAGCAGCTTGGCAGGGGTCTCTGGGACTGAAGCTTTCTTT
>14|.|.|TRBV9|TRBJ1-1
CASSRGTLNTEAFF
TGTGCCAGCAGCCGAGGGACGCTGAACACTGAAGCTTTCTTT
>14|.|TRBD1|TRBV6-8|TRBJ1-3
CASRRGQPGNTIYF
TGTGCCAGCAGACGGGGACAGCCTGGAAACACCATATATTTT
>14|medium-sized|TRBD1|TRBV6-8|TRBJ2-7
CASSPQGDAGEQYF
TGTGCCAGCAGTCCCCAGGGGGACGCGGGCGAGCAGTACTTC
>14|.|TRBD1|TRBV19|TRBJ2-1
CASSRRQGRDEQFF
TGTGCCAGTAGTCGCCGACAGGGGCGGGATGAGCAGTTCTTC
>15|few|.|TRBV6-8|TRBJ2-1
CASSYSQQIYNEQFF
TGTGCCAGCAGTTACTCGCAACAGATCTACAATGAGCAGTTCTTC
>15|.|.|TRBV5-1|TRBJ1-2
CASSLDRRPNYGYTF
TGCGCCAGCAGCTTGGACAGGCGACCAAACTATGGCTACACCTTC
>14|large|.|TRBV15|TRBJ2-7
CATSRELGGHEQYF
TGTGCCACCAGCAGAGAACTGGGGGGCCACGAGCAGTACTTC
>14|.|TRBD1|TRBV19|TRBJ2-7
CASSTLTGVYEQYF
TGTGCCAGTAGTACCCTAACAGGGGTATACGAGCAGTACTTC
>14|.|.|TRBV11-3|TRBJ2-7
CASSLTPGPYEQYF
TGTGCCAGCAGCTTAACCCCCGGGCCCTACGAGCAGTACTTC
>15|.|.|TRBV19|TRBJ1-5
CASSRGGVSNQPQHF
TGTGCCAGTAGCCGGGGGGGCGTGAGCAATCAGCCCCAGCATTTT
>12|few|.|TRBV19|TRBJ2-2
CASPGYTGELFF
TGTGCCAGTCCCGGCTACACCGGGGAGCTGTTTTTT
>15|.|.|TRBV11-3|TRBJ2-2
CASSLVRFSTGELFF
TGTGCCAGCAGCTTAGTCCGGTTCTCCACCGGGGAGCTGTTTTTT
>15|few|TRBD2|TRBV11-3|TRBJ2-1
CASSPGLAGNNEQFF
TGTGCCAGCAGCCCGGGACTAGCGGGAAACAATGAGCAGTTCTTC
>13|few|.|TRBV6-8|TRBJ1-1
CASSAGVTAEAFF
TGTGCCAGCAGTGCAGGGGTTACGGCTGAAGCTTTCTTT
>14|.|.|TRBV19|TRBJ2-2
CASSKVEGPGELFF
TGTGCCAGTAGTAAGGTAGAGGGACCCGGGGAGCTGTTTTTT
>12|large|TRBD2|TRBV6-8|TRBJ2-1
CASSGGVDEQFF
TGTGCCAGCAGTGGGGGGGTCGATGAGCAGTTCTTC
>16|.|.|TRBV28|TRBJ1-4
CASSLPSGGATKRPFF
TGTGCCAGCAGTTTACCCTCCGGAGGGGCCACGAAACGGCCGTTTTTT
>14|few|.|TRBV11-3|TRBJ1-2
CASREGGGKYGYTF
TGTGCCAGCAGGGAGGGAGGGGGAAAGTATGGCTACACCTTC
>13|few|.|TRBV10-1|TRBJ1-1
CASSRRRNTEAFF
TGCGCCAGCAGCCGAAGGAGGAACACTGAAGCTTTCTTT
>15|few|.|TRBV11-3|TRBJ1-4
CASSLIWGPNEKLFF
TGTGCCAGCAGCCTTATTTGGGGACCTAATGAAAAACTGTTTTTT
>14|.|.|TRBV11-3|TRBJ2-1
CASSLSWGRNEQFF
TGTGCCAGCAGCTTATCTTGGGGCAGGAATGAGCAGTTCTTC
>15|medium-sized|.|TRBV9|TRBJ2-7
CASSVAADNSYEQYF
TGTGCCAGCAGCGTGGCGGCAGACAATTCCTACGAGCAGTACTTC
>16|.|.|TRBV11-3|TRBJ1-5
CASSLGTGTANQPQHF
TGTGCCAGCAGTCTGGGGACGGGTACCGCAAATCAGCCCCAGCATTTT
>12|few|.|TRBV14|TRBJ2-1
CASSLLREEQFF
TGTGCCAGCAGCCTACTTCGGGAGGAGCAGTTCTTC
>12|few|TRBD2|TRBV30|TRBJ2-1
CAWNSAGVEQFF
TGTGCCTGGAATTCGGCGGGAGTTGAGCAGTTCTTC
>15|.|TRBD1|TRBV28|TRBJ2-3
CASSSGTGVGDTQYF
TGTGCCAGCAGTTCGGGGACAGGGGTGGGGGATACGCAGTATTTT
>14|.|TRBD1|TRBV5-1|TRBJ2-5
CASSSKTGGETQYF
TGCGCCAGCAGCTCCAAGACAGGGGGAGAGACCCAGTACTTC
>15|once|.|TRBV28|TRBJ1-5
CASSFDSYSNQPQHF
TGTGCCAGCAGTTTTGACAGCTATAGCAATCAGCCCCAGCATTTT
>16|few|TRBD1|TRBV15|TRBJ2-1
CATSRDRTGVYNEQFF
TGTGCCACCAGCAGAGATCGGACAGGGGTCTACAATGAGCAGTTCTTC
>17|few|TRBD2|TRBV11-3|TRBJ2-1
CASSASLAGESYNEQFF
TGTGCCAGCAGCGCAAGCCTCGCGGGGGAATCGTACAATGAGCAGTTCTTC